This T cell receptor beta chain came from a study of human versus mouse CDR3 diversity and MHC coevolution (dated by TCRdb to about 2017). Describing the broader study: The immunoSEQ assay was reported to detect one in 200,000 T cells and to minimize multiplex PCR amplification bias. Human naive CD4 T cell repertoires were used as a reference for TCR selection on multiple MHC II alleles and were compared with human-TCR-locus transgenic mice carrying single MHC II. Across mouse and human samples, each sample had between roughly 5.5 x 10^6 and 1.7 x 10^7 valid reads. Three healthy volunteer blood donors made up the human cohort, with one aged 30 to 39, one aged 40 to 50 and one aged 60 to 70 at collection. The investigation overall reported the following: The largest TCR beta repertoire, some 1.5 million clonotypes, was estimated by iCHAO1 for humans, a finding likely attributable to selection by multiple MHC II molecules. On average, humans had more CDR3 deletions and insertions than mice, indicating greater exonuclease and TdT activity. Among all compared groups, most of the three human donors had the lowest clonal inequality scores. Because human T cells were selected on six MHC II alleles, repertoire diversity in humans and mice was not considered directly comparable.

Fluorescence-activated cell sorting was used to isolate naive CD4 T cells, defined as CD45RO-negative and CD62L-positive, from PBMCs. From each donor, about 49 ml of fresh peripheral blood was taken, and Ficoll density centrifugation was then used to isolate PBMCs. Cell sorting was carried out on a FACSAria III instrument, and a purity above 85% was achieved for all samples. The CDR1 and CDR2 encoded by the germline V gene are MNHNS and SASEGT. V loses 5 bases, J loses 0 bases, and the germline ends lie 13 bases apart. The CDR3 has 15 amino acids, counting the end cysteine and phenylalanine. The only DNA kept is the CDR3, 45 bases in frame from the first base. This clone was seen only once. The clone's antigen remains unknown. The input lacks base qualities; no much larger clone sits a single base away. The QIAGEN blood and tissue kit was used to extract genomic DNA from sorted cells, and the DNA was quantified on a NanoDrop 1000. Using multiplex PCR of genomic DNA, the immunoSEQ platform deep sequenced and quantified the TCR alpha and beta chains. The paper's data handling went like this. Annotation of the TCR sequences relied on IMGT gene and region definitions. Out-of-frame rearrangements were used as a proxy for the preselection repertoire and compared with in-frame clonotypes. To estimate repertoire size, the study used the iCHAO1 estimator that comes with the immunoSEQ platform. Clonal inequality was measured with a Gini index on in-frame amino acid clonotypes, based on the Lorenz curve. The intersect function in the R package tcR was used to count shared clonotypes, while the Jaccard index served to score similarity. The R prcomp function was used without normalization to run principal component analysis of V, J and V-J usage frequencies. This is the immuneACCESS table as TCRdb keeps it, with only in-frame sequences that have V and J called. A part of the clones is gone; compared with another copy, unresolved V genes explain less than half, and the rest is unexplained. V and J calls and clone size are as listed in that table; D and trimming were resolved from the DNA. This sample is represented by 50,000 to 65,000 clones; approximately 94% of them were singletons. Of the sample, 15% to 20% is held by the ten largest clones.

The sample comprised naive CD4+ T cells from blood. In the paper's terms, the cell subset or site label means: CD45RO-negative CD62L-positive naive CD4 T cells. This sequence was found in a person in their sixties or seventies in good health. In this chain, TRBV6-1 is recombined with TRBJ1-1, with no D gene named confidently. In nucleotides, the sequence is TGTGCCAGCAGTCCCCGGAGGGCTCTGAACACTGAAGCTTTCTTT. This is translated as CASSPRRALNTEAFF.